The 11 T cell receptor beta chains below all came from one sample that was sequenced in a study of cytotoxic CD8 clonotypes in ibrutinib-treated CLL (dated by TCRdb to about 2021). The time point label, as the study defines it: approximately 2 years on ibrutinib. The library was made by the immunoSEQ multiplex PCR assay. TCRdb mirrors the immuneACCESS table, restricted to in-frame sequences. Some clones are absent from its copies; in checked studies, under half trace to an unresolved V gene, and the reason for the others is unknown. The sample records roughly 250,000 clones, around 70% of which are singletons. The ten largest clones add up to 15% of the sample. The specimen was PBMCs, collected after 24 months of ibrutinib treatment. All receptors come from a human donor with chronic lymphocytic leukemia.

The chain links TRBV20-1 to TRBJ2-7; D gene ambiguous. The length of the CDR3 is 11 residues. The germline CDR1 and CDR2 sequences are DFQATT and SNEGSKA (reference sequence). CDR3 amino acids: CIFGGSYEQYF. In DNA, the CDR3 is TGCATCTTCGGCGGTTCCTACGAGCAGTACTTC.

This clone occurred a few times. This CDR3 reads CAISDTRGIGELFF. CDR3 in DNA: TGTGCCATCAGTGATACTAGAGGGATCGGGGAGCTGTTTTTT. J is TRBJ2-2 and V is TRBV10-3; tentatively, D is TRBD2 (5 bases). CDR3 size: 14 residues. The germline CDR1 and CDR2 sequences are ENHRY and SYGVKD. V lost 3 bases to trimming and J lost 7 bases, with 12 bases between them.

The chain employs TRBV4-2 and TRBJ2-5; no clear D. The CDR3 length is 21 residues. V gave up 0 bases and J gave up 4 bases, with 30 bases separating them. Germline CDR1 LGHNA, CDR2 YNFKEQ. This chain's CDR3 is CASSQDSVPHPKDKRLETQYF. In nucleotides, the CDR3 is TGTGCCAGCAGCCAAGACTCTGTCCCCCACCCGAAAGACAAACGACTAGAGACCCAGTACTTC.

V and J are TRBV5-4 and TRBJ2-3; D may be TRBD2 (6 bases). This CDR3 is built from 15 residues. Germline CDR1 is SGHNT and CDR2 is YYREEE (reference sequence). V lost 4 bases and J 1 base, leaving 13 bases between the germline ends. The CDR3 DNA is TGTGCCAGCAGCGAGTTAGCGGACGGCACAGATACGCAGTATTTT. Its protein is CASSELADGTDTQYF.

This clone was seen a few times. The chain couples TRBV6-5 to TRBJ2-7; possibly TRBD1 for D (5 bases). Germline assignment: CDR1 MNHEY and CDR2 SVGAGI. V lost 0 bases and J lost 0, with 9 bases in between. The CDR3 contains 15 residues. The CDR3 coding sequence is TGTGCCAGCAGTTACTCAGGGGAAAACTCCTACGAGCAGTACTTC. Its protein is CASSYSGENSYEQYF.

J is TRBJ2-2 and V is TRBV5-1; D call uncertain. The CDR3 runs to 15 residues. V was cut by 0 bases and J by 2 bases, with 8 bases left in between. Germline-derived CDR1 and CDR2 are SGHRS and YFSETQ. CDR3 in amino acids: CASSLEASNTGELFF. The CDR3 region has the DNA TGCGCCAGCAGCTTGGAGGCTTCAAACACCGGGGAGCTGTTTTTT.

This clone was detected many times. J is TRBJ1-5 and V is TRBV6-4, with D possibly being TRBD1 (5 bases). The ends were cut back, 6 bases at V and 0 bases at J, with 18 bases in the middle. The CDR3 extends over 17 amino acids. Germline assignment: CDR1 MRHNA and CDR2 SNTAGT. CDR3 sequence (DNA): TGTGCCAGCAGGAGAAGGGACTCCAACAATAGCAATCAGCCCCAGCATTTT. This gives the protein CASRRRDSNNSNQPQHF.

The chain carries TRBV7-3 and TRBJ2-5; D is uncertain. V shed 3 bases and J shed 5 bases, with 4 bases lying between them. Germline V gene lookup returns CDR1 SGHTA and CDR2 FQGTGA. The CDR3 loop spans 11 amino acids. In DNA, the CDR3 is TGTGCCAGCAGCTTCTCGGAGACCCAGTACTTC. Translated, it gives CASSFSETQYF.

The chain joins TRBV28 to TRBJ2-6; D not certain. Germline values: CDR1 MDHEN, CDR2 SYDVKM. V lost 5 bases and J 2 bases, leaving 13 bases between the germline ends. This CDR3 has 16 amino acids. CDR3 amino acids: CASSPPLGAGANVLTF. For the CDR3, the DNA is TGTGCCAGCAGTCCCCCCCTGGGCGCTGGGGCCAACGTCCTGACTTTC.

The rearrangement joins TRBV29-1 to TRBJ1-1, with 9 bases matching TRBD1. Germline V CDR1 and CDR2: SQVTM, ANQGSEA. Trimming cost V 4 bases and J 0 bases; bases outside gene matches: 6. CDR3 size: 15 residues. CDR3 amino acids: CSVARDRAVNTEAFF. DNA for the CDR3: TGCAGCGTTGCCCGGGACAGGGCGGTGAACACTGAAGCTTTCTTT.

The chain uses TRBV28 and TRBJ2-3; TRBD2 is a possible D gene (5 bases). Looked up from germline, CDR1 is MDHEN and CDR2 is SYDVKM. The V end lost 5 bases, the J end lost 9 bases, and 15 bases lay between the germline ends. The CDR3 loop spans 13 amino acids. The CDR3 nucleotides are TGTGCCAGCAGTCCTTCGGGGTCTGGGACGCAGTATTTT. Translated: CASSPSGSGTQYF.